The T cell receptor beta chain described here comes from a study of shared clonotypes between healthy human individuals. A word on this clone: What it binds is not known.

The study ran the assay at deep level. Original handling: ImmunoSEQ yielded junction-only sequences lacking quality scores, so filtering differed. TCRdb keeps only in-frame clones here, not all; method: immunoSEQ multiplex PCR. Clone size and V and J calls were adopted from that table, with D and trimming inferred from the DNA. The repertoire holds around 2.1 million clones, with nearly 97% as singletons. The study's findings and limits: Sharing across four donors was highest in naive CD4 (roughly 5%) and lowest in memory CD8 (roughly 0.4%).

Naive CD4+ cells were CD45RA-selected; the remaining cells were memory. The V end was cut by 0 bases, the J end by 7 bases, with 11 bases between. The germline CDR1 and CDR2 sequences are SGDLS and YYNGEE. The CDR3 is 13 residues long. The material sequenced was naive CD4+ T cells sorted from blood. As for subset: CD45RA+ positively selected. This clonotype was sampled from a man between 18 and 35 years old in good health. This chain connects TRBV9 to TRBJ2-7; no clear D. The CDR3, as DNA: TGTGCCAGCAGCGTAGCTCCCCCTTGGGAGCAGTACTTC. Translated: CASSVAPPWEQYF. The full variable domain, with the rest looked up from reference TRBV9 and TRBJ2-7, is DSGVTQTPKHLITATGQRVTLRCSPRSGDLSVYWYQQSLDQGLQFLIQYYNGEERAKGNILERFSAQQFPDLHSELNLSSLELGDSALYFCASSVAPPWEQYFGPGTRLTVT.